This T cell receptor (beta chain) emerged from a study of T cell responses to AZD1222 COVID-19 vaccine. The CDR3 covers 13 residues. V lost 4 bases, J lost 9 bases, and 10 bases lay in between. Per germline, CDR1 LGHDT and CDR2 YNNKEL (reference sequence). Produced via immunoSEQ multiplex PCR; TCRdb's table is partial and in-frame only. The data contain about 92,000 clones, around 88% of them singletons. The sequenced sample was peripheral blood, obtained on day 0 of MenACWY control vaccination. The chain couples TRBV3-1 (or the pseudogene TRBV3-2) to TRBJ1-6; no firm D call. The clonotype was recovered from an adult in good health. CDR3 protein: CASSPGRGSPLHF. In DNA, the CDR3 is TGTGCCAGCAGCCCAGGTCGCGGTTCACCCCTCCACTTT.